This is a list of T cell receptor beta chains from one sample in a study of shared clonotypes between healthy human individuals. The assay was immunoSEQ multiplex PCR, and TCRdb's table has in-frame clones only and misses some. This sample has a few million clones, with roughly 92% found just once. The sample was naive CD4+ T cells from PBMCs. The receptors come from a man younger than 30 in good health. Some clones in this sample may be carry-over from other donors' samples. Both conserved end residues are part of each CDR3. A D gene is named only where the DNA matches it firmly. The listing skips clone size in some rows; elsewhere it reads once, few, many or a size class.

>TRBJ2-7|TRBD2|TRBV5-1|-
CASSLSGVPAAVPSYEQYF
TGCGCCAGCAGCCTAAGCGGGGTACCTGCGGCGGTTCCGTCTTACGAGCAGTACTTC
>TRBJ2-5|-|TRBV18|-
CASSSPWRGGETQYF
TGTGCCAGCTCATCTCCATGGAGGGGCGGCGAGACCCAGTACTTC
>TRBJ2-7|TRBD1|TRBV4-1|-
CASSLGQGGPYEQYF
TGCGCCAGCAGCCTAGGACAGGGAGGACCCTACGAGCAGTACTTC
>TRBJ2-1|TRBD2|TRBV9|-
CASSSTSGIYNEQFF
TGTGCCAGCAGCTCGACTAGCGGGATCTACAATGAGCAGTTCTTC
>TRBJ1-1|-|TRBV27|few
CASSSRPAMNTEAFF
TGTGCCAGCAGTTCCCGCCCAGCTATGAACACTGAAGCTTTCTTT
>TRBJ1-4|-|TRBV2|once
CATTGGFLSEKLFF
TGTGCCACTACGGGCGGGTTCTTAAGTGAAAAACTGTTTTTT
>TRBJ2-7|-|TRBV5-1|-
CASSWAGQSYEQYF
TGCGCCAGCAGCTGGGCCGGACAGTCCTACGAGCAGTACTTC
>TRBJ2-5|-|TRBV15|-
CATSRVSGQETQYF
TGTGCCACCAGCAGAGTCTCGGGACAAGAGACCCAGTACTTC
>TRBJ2-7|TRBD2|TRBV28|-
CASTVSGAYEQYF
TGTGCCAGCACCGTTAGCGGGGCCTACGAGCAGTACTTC
>TRBJ1-5|TRBD1|TRBV6-5|-
CASSYRGQGAVEPQHF
TGTGCCAGCAGTTATAGGGGACAGGGGGCCGTCGAGCCCCAGCATTTT
>TRBJ2-5|-|TRBV20-1|-
CSPPPDQYF
TGCAGTCCCCCCCCTGACCAGTACTTC
>TRBJ2-7|-|TRBV7-7|-
CASSHIPGSEQYF
TGTGCCAGCAGCCACATCCCCGGCAGCGAGCAGTACTTC
>TRBJ2-7|-|TRBV2|-
CASSVHPTSYEQYF
TGTGCCAGCAGTGTACACCCGACCTCCTACGAGCAGTACTTC
>TRBJ1-1|-|TRBV7-9|-
CASSLALGVDEAFF
TGTGCCAGCAGCTTAGCGCTCGGGGTTGATGAAGCTTTCTTT
>TRBJ2-3|-|TRBV11-3|-
CASSRRADTQYF
TGTGCCAGCAGCCGCAGGGCAGATACGCAGTATTTT
>TRBJ1-2|-|TRBV18|-
CASSEGGYGYTF
TGTGCCAGCTCAGAAGGGGGCTATGGCTACACCTTC
>TRBJ1-1|-|TRBV29-1|-
CSVEQGGGAFF
TGCAGCGTTGAACAGGGTGGGGGAGCTTTCTTT
>TRBJ2-3|-|TRBV6-5|-
CASSYSGIMGPDTQYF
TGTGCCAGCAGTTACTCCGGGATAATGGGCCCAGATACGCAGTATTTT
>TRBJ2-5|TRBD1|TRBV5-1|-
CASRPGQTQETQYF
TGCGCCAGTCGCCCGGGACAGACCCAAGAGACCCAGTACTTC
>TRBJ1-3|TRBD1|TRBV5-4|-
CASSWGQGNTIYF
TGTGCCAGCAGCTGGGGACAGGGAAACACCATATATTTT
>TRBJ1-2|-|TRBV11-2|-
CASSLGGSYGYTF
TGTGCCAGCAGCTTAGGAGGAAGCTATGGCTACACCTTC
>TRBJ1-5|TRBD1|TRBV6-6|-
CASSRQGLNQPQHF
TGTGCCAGCAGCCGACAGGGATTGAATCAGCCCCAGCATTTT
>TRBJ1-1|-|TRBV7-9|-
CASSPWGAGENTEAFF
TGTGCCAGCAGTCCTTGGGGGGCAGGGGAGAACACTGAAGCTTTCTTT
>TRBJ2-7|-|TRBV28|-
CASSLVQGNYEQYF
TGTGCCAGCAGTTTAGTCCAGGGAAACTACGAGCAGTACTTC
>TRBJ1-6|-|TRBV7-3|-
CASSLGGPYNSPLHF
TGTGCCAGCAGCTTAGGGGGGCCCTATAATTCACCCCTCCACTTT
>TRBJ1-2|-|TRBV10-3|-
CAISETALYGYTF
TGTGCCATCAGTGAGACAGCCCTCTATGGCTACACCTTC
>TRBJ2-5|TRBD2|TRBV2|-
CASSDGRLQETQYF
TGTGCCAGCAGTGACGGGAGGCTTCAAGAGACCCAGTACTTC
>TRBJ2-7|-|TRBV28|-
CASSIWTGDYEQYF
TGTGCCAGCAGTATTTGGACCGGGGACTACGAGCAGTACTTC
>TRBJ1-2|-|TRBV11-2|-
CASSLRAGEGGYTF
TGTGCCAGCAGCCTCCGGGCAGGGGAAGGTGGCTACACCTTC
>TRBJ2-5|TRBD1|TRBV5-1|-
CASSVTGERGETQYF
TGCGCCAGCAGCGTGACAGGGGAGAGGGGTGAGACCCAGTACTTC
>TRBJ2-3|-|TRBV28|once
CASRGSAQDTQYF
TGTGCCAGCAGAGGTTCGGCTCAAGATACGCAGTATTTT
>TRBJ1-5|TRBD1|TRBV28|few
CASIDRGIGQPQHF
TGTGCCAGCATCGACAGGGGGATCGGTCAGCCCCAGCATTTT
>TRBJ2-3|TRBD2|TRBV27|-
CASSLFGLAGVADTQYF
TGTGCCAGCAGTTTATTCGGCCTAGCGGGAGTCGCAGATACGCAGTATTTT
>TRBJ1-2|TRBD1|TRBV27|-
CASSFRGIDRVRGYTF
TGTGCCAGCAGTTTTAGGGGGATCGACAGGGTGCGGGGCTACACCTTC
>TRBJ2-7|-|TRBV7-8|once
CASSSYRVWAREQYF
TGTGCCAGCAGCTCCTACAGGGTGTGGGCTCGCGAGCAGTACTTC
>TRBJ2-7|-|TRBV19|-
CASSIVGQREQYF
TGTGCCAGTAGTATAGTGGGCCAACGCGAGCAGTACTTC
>TRBJ2-5|TRBD2|TRBV7-8|-
CASSSRTSAETQYF
TGTGCCAGCAGCTCCCGGACTAGCGCCGAGACCCAGTACTTC
>TRBJ2-5|-|TRBV7-3|-
CASSLNQGPQETQYF
TGTGCCAGCAGCTTAAATCAGGGGCCGCAAGAGACCCAGTACTTC
>TRBJ1-1|TRBD1|TRBV29-1|-
CSVTRQGGNTEAFF
TGCAGCGTTACAAGACAGGGAGGTAACACTGAAGCTTTCTTT
>TRBJ2-1|-|TRBV5-4|-
CASSLAKQGGANEQFF
TGTGCCAGCAGCTTGGCCAAACAGGGTGGTGCCAATGAGCAGTTCTTC
>TRBJ2-2|TRBD1|TRBV28|-
CASSRQGAANTGELFF
TGTGCCAGCAGCCGACAGGGGGCGGCGAACACCGGGGAGCTGTTTTTT
>TRBJ1-4|-|TRBV6-1|-
CASSRTGIPEKLFF
TGTGCCAGCAGCCGAACAGGGATCCCTGAAAAACTGTTTTTT
>TRBJ2-3|-|TRBV19|-
CASRTASTDTQYF
TGTGCCAGCCGGACAGCTAGCACAGATACGCAGTATTTT
>TRBJ2-7|-|TRBV4-2|-
CASSQEKWADYEQYF
TGTGCCAGCAGCCAAGAGAAATGGGCAGACTACGAGCAGTACTTC
>TRBJ2-7|-|TRBV28|-
CASRPGYRSAYEQYF
TGTGCCAGCAGACCTGGCTATCGGTCAGCCTACGAGCAGTACTTC
>TRBJ2-6|-|TRBV4-1|-
CASSLLPGANVLTF
TGCGCCAGCAGCCTACTACCTGGGGCCAACGTCCTGACTTTC
>TRBJ1-5|TRBD1|TRBV15|-
CATSTRQGGQPQHF
TGTGCCACCAGCACCCGACAGGGAGGTCAGCCCCAGCATTTT
>TRBJ1-4|TRBD1|TRBV11-2|-
CASSPGQLATNEKLFF
TGTGCCAGCAGCCCGGGACAGCTTGCAACTAATGAAAAACTGTTTTTT
>TRBJ2-1|TRBD2|TRBV7-3|-
CASSWTSINEQFF
TGTGCCAGCAGCTGGACTAGCATCAATGAGCAGTTCTTC
>TRBJ2-5|-|TRBV7-7|-
CASSLGGWEETQYF
TGTGCCAGCAGCTTAGGGGGGTGGGAAGAGACCCAGTACTTC
>TRBJ1-2|-|TRBV5-1|once
CASTVQGTYGYTF
TGCGCCAGCACCGTACAGGGCACCTATGGCTACACCTTC
>TRBJ2-1|-|TRBV18|-
CASSQPLGGEQFF
TGTGCCAGCTCACAACCTTTGGGAGGTGAGCAGTTCTTC
>TRBJ2-1|TRBD2|TRBV14|-
CASSQESVFHITSGRTEQFF
TGTGCCAGCAGCCAAGAATCGGTCTTTCACATCACTAGCGGGAGAACTGAGCAGTTCTTC
>TRBJ2-7|-|TRBV9|-
CASSPLGRGVRDYEQYF
TGTGCCAGCAGCCCCCTAGGTCGAGGCGTCAGGGACTACGAGCAGTACTTC
>TRBJ2-7|TRBD1|TRBV6-6|-
CASRPGTGGPYEQYF
TGTGCCAGCAGACCCGGGACAGGGGGGCCCTACGAGCAGTACTTC
>TRBJ2-2|-|TRBV5-4|-
CASSLPHGVRSNGELFF
TGTGCCAGCAGCTTGCCCCACGGGGTCCGTTCAAACGGGGAGCTGTTTTTT
>TRBJ2-5|-|TRBV28|-
CASSPGGRAQETQYF
TGTGCCAGCAGCCCCGGGGGGCGGGCACAAGAGACCCAGTACTTC
>TRBJ2-1|-|TRBV11-2|-
CASGIWQAANEQFF
TGTGCCAGCGGCATTTGGCAGGCGGCGAATGAGCAGTTCTTC
>TRBJ1-5|-|TRBV5-6|-
CASSLGVGNQPQHF
TGTGCCAGCAGCTTGGGGGTGGGCAATCAGCCCCAGCATTTT
>TRBJ2-7|-|TRBV7-2|once
CASSLEAGLYGMDF
TGTGCCAGCAGCTTAGAGGCGGGCCTATACGGGATGGACTTC